This T cell receptor beta chain stems from a study of neurological immune-mediated disorders. The study built unsorted libraries from 2 million PBMCs kept at -80 C. 5'RACE with 10-nucleotide random UMIs produced the cDNA. Using its own MiXCR run on the 5' RACE reads, TCRdb lists one record per CDR3 protein. The profile covers about 84,000 distinct CDR3 sequences, with over 9% appearing a single time and about 1.8% taken by the ten largest. This CDR3 contains 12 residues. Trimming cost V 5 bases and J 11 bases, with 15 bases left between them. The source of this sequence is a man aged 40-49 years in good health. The gene calls are TRBV12-3 or TRBV12-4 and TRBJ1-1; the D gene is possibly TRBD1 (6 bases). The sample taken for sequencing was PBMCs. CDR3 sequence: CASSPGTMQAFF. CDR3 coding DNA: TGTGCCAGCAGTCCCGGGACAATGCAGGCTTTCTTT.